This TCR beta chain was identified in a study of glioma-infiltrating T cells after dendritic cell vaccination. About this clone: One end of the junction is discordant with germline, which a read error may explain.

Repertoires were generated with immunoSEQ multiplex PCR, while TCRdb's copy carries only in-frame clones and drops some. Of 80,000 to 100,000 clones in the sample, 75% to 90% are singletons; the top ten hold roughly 5.3%. The V gene's germline CDR1 is SSHAT and CDR2 FNYEAQ (reference sequence). The CDR3 covers 15 residues. Indicated time point: after dendritic cell vaccination, including at tumor progression/relapse. The source of this sequence is a human donor with glioblastoma. The material sequenced was blood, taken after dendritic cell vaccination. This chain links TRBV7-7 with TRBJ2-5; the D gene is possibly TRBD1 (6 bases). This CDR3 is CASSLDPTGKKTQYF. The CDR3 region has the DNA TGTGCTAGCAGCTTAGACCCCACAGGGAAGAAGACCCAGTACTTC. The full variable domain, in which reference TRBV7-7 and TRBJ2-5 provide the parts outside the CDR3, is GAGVSQSPRYKVTKRGQDVTLRCDPISSHATLYWYQQALGQGPEFLTYFNYEAQPDKSGLPSDRFSAERPEGSISTLTIQRTEQRDSAMYRCASSLDPTGKKTQYFGPGTRLLVL.